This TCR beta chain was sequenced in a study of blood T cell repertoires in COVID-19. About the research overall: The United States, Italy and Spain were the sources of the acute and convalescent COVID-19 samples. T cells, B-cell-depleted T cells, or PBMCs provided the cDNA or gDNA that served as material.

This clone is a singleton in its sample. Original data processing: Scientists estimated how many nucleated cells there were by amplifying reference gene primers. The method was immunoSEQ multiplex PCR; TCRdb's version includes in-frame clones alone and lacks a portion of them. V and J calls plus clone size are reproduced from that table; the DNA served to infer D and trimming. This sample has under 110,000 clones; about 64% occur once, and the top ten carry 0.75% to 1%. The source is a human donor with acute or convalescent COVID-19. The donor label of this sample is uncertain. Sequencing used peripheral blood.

This CDR3 reads CASTSRGTIYF. Written as DNA, the CDR3 is TGTGCCAGCACCAGCCGGGGCACCATATATTTT. The chain links TRBV21-1 to TRBJ1-3. TRBV21-1 is described as a pseudogene. CDR3 length equals 11 residues.